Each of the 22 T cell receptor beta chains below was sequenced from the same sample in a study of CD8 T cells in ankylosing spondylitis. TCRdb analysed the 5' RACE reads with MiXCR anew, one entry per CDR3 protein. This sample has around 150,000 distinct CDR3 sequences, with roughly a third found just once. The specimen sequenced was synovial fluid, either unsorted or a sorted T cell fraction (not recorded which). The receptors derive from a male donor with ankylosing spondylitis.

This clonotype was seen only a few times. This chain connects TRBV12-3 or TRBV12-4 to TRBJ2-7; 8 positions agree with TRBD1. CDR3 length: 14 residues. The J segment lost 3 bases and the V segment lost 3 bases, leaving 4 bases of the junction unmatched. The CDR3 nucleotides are TGTGCCAGCAGTTTGGAACAGGGGGACTACGAGCAGTACTTC. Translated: CASSLEQGDYEQYF.

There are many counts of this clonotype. The CDR3 loop reads CASIKGTSGTYEQYF. CDR3 nucleotides: TGTGCCAGCATCAAAGGGACTAGCGGAACCTACGAGCAGTACTTC. J is TRBJ2-7 and V is TRBV28, with 11 nucleotides matching TRBD2. The germline CDR1 and CDR2 sequences are MDHEN and SYDVKM. The V gene end was trimmed by 7 bases and the J gene end by 2 bases; junction bases not matched to a gene: 7. The CDR3 has 15 amino acids.

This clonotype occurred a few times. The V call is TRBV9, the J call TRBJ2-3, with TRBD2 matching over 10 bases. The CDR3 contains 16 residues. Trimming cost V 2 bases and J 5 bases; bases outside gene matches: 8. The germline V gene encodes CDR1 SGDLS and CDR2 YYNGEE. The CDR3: CASSVTTSGVEDTQYF. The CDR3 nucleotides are TGTGCCAGCAGCGTGACTACTAGCGGGGTGGAAGATACGCAGTATTTT.

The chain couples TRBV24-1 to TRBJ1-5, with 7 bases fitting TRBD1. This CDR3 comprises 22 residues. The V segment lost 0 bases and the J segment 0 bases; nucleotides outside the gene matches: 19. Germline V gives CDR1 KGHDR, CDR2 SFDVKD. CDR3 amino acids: CATSDLTHTGTARQDSNQPQHF. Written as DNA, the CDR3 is TGTGCCACCAGTGATTTGACCCATACCGGGACAGCCCGGCAGGATAGCAATCAGCCCCAGCATTTT.

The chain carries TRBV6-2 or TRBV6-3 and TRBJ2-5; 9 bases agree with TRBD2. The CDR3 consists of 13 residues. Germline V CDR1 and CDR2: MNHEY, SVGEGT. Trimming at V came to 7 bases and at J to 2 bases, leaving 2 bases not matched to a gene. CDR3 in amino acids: CASTAGGQETQYF. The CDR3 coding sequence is TGTGCCAGCACGGCGGGAGGGCAAGAGACCCAGTACTTC.

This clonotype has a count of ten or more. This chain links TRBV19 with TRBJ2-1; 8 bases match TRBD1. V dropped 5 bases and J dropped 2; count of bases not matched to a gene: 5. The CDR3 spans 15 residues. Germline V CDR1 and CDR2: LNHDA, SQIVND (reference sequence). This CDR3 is CASSSDRVTYNEQFF. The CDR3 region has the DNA TGTGCCAGTAGTTCGGACAGGGTGACCTACAATGAGCAGTTCTTC.

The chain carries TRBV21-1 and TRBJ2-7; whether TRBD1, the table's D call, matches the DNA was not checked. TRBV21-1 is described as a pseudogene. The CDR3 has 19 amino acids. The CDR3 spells CASSAPGQAYLDCSYEQYF. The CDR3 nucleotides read TGTGCCAGCAGCGCACCGGGACAGGCCTATCTTGATTGCTCCTACGAGCAGTACTTC.

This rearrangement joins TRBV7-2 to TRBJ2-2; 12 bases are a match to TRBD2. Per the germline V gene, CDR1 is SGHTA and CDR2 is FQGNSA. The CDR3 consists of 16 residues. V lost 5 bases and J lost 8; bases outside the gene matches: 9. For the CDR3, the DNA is TGTGCCAGCAGCCCGTGGACTAGCGGGGTCTCGGGGGAGCTGTTTTTT. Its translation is CASSPWTSGVSGELFF.

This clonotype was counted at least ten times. CDR3 loop: CSARTGNTGELFF. CDR3 bases: TGCAGTGCTAGAACGGGGAACACCGGGGAGCTGTTTTTT. V usage is TRBV20-1 and J usage is TRBJ2-2; D is unresolved. V dropped 2 bases and J dropped 1 base, with 5 bases sitting between them. The germline CDR1 and CDR2 sequences are DFQATT and SNEGSKA (reference sequence). This CDR3 region has 13 residues.

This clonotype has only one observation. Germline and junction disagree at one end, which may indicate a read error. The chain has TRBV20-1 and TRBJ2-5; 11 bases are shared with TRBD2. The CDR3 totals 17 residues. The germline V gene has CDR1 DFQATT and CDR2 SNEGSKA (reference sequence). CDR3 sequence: CSARVWASGGRGETEYF. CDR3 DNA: TGCAGTGCTAGAGTTTGGGCTAGCGGGGGGAGGGGGGAGACCGAGTACTTC.

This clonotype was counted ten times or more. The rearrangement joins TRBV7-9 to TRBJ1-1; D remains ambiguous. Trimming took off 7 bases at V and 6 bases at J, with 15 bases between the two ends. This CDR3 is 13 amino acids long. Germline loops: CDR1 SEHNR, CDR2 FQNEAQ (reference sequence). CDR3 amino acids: CASTQISGAEAFF. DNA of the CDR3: TGTGCCAGCACCCAAATTTCAGGAGCTGAAGCTTTCTTT.

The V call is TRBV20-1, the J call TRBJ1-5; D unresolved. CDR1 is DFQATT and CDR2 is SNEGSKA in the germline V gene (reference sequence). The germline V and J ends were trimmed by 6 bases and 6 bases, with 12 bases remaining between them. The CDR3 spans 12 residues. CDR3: CSAKEGSQPQHF. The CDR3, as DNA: TGCAGTGCCAAGGAGGGTAGTCAGCCCCAGCATTTT.

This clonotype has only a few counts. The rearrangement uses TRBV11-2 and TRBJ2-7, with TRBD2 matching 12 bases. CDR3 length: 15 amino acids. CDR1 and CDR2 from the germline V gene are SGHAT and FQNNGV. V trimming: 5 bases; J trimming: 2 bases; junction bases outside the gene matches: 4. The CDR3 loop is CASSHGLAGTYEQYF. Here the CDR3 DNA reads TGTGCCAGCAGCCACGGACTAGCGGGGACCTACGAGCAGTACTTC.

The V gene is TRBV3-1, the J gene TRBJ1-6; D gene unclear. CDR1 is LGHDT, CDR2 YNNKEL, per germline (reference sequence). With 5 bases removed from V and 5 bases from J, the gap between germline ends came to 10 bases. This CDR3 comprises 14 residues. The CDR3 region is CASSGVANNSPLHF. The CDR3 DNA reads TGTGCCAGCAGCGGAGTGGCCAATAATTCACCCCTCCACTTT. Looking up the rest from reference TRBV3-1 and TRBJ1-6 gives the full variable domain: DTAVSQTPKYLVTQMGNDKSIKCEQNLGHDTMYWYKQDSKKFLKIMFSYNNKELIINETVPNRFSPKSPDKAHLNLHINSLELGDSAVYFCASSGVANNSPLHFGNGTRLTVT.

The CDR3 loop is CATLRLGAKNIQYF. CDR3 nucleotide sequence: TGTGCCACCCTACGTTTAGGGGCCAAAAACATTCAGTACTTC. The rearrangement joins TRBV6-1 to TRBJ2-4; unclear D gene. From germline, CDR1 is MNHNS and CDR2 SASEGT. V shed 10 bases and J shed 1 base, with 14 bases lying between them. The CDR3 is 14 residues long.

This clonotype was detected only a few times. This CDR3 is CSATTGVDTGELFF. The CDR3 DNA reads as TGCAGTGCTACCACAGGGGTGGACACCGGGGAGCTGTTTTTT. The J gene is TRBJ2-2, the V gene TRBV20-1; 7 nucleotides line up with TRBD1. Germline V gene sequence: CDR1 DFQATT, CDR2 SNEGSKA (reference sequence). The CDR3 runs 14 residues. The junction had 5 bases not matched to a gene; V was cut back by 4 bases and J by 3 bases.

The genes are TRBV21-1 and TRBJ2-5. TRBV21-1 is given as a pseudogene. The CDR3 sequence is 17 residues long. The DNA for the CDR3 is TGTGCCAGCAGCAGTAAGAGGCAGAGCCTGAAGGTAGAGACCCAGTACTTC. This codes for CASSSKRQSLKVETQYF.

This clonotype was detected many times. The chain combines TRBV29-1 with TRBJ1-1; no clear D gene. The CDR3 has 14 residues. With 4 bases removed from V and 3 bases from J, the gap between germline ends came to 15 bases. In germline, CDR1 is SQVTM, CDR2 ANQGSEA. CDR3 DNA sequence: TGCAGCGTTGCGCGGTCAGGCTGGGACACTGAAGCTTTCTTT. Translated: CSVARSGWDTEAFF.

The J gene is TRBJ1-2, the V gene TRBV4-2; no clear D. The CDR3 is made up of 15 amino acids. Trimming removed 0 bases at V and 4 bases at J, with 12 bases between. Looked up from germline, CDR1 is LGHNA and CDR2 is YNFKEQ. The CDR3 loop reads CASSQDSSGPYGYTF. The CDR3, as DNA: TGTGCCAGCAGCCAAGATTCGAGCGGTCCCTATGGCTACACCTTC.

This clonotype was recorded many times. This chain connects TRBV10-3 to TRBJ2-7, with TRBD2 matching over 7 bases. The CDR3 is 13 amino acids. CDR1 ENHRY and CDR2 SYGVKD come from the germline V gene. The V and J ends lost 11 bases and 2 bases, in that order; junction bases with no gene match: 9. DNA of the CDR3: TGTGCCGCGGGCGGGACTACCGCCTACGAGCAGTACTTC. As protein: CAAGGTTAYEQYF.

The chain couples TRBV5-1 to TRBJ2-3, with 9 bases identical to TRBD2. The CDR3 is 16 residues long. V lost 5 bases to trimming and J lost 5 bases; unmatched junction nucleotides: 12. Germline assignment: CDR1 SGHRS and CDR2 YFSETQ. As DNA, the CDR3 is TGCGCCAGCAGTCCCCTAGTAGCGGGAGTAAAAGATACGCAGTATTTT. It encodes CASSPLVAGVKDTQYF.

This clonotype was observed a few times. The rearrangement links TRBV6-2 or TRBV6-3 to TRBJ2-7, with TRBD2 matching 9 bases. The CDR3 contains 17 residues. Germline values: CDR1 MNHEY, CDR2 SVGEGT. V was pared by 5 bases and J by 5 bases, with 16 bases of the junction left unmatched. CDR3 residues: CASSTPLSSGSGHEQYF. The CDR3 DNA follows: TGTGCCAGCAGTACCCCCTTGAGTAGCGGGAGTGGACACGAGCAGTACTTC.